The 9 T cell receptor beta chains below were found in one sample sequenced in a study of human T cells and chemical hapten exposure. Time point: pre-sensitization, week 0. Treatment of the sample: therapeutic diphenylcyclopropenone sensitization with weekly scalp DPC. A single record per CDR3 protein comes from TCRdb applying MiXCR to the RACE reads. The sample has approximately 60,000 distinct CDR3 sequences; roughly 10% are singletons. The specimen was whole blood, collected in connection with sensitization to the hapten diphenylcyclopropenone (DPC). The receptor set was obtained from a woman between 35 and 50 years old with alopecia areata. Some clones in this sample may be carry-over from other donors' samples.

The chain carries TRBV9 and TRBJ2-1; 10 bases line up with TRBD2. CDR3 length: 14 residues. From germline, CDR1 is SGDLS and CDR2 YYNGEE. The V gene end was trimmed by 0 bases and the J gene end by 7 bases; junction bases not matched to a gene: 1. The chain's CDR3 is CASSVELAGNEQFF. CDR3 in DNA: TGTGCCAGCAGCGTAGAACTAGCGGGAAATGAGCAGTTCTTC.

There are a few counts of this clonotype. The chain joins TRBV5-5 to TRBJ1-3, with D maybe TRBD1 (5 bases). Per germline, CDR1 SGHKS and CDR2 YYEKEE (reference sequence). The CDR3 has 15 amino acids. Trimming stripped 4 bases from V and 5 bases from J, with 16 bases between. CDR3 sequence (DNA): TGTGCCAGCAGCCTGGGGGAGCTTAATAGAAACACCATATATTTT. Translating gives CASSLGELNRNTIYF.

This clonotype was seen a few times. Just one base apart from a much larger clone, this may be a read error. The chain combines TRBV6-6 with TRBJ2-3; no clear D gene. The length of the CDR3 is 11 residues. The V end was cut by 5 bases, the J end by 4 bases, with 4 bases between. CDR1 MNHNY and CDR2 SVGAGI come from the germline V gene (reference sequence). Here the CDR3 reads CASSMADTQYF. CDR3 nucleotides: TGTGCCAGCAGTATGGCAGATACGCAGTATTTT.

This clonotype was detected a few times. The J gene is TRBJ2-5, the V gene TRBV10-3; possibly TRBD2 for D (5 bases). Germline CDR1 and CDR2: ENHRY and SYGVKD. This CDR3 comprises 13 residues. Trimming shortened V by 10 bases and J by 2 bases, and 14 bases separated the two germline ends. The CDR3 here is CANAREIQETQYF. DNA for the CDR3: TGTGCCAACGCGAGGGAAATTCAAGAGACCCAGTACTTC.

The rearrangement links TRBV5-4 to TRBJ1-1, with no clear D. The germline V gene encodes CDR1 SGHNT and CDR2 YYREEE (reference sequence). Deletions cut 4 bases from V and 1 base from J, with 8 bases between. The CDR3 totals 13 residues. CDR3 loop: CASSEPRNTEAFF. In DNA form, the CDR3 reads TGTGCCAGCAGCGAACCACGGAACACTGAAGCTTTCTTT.

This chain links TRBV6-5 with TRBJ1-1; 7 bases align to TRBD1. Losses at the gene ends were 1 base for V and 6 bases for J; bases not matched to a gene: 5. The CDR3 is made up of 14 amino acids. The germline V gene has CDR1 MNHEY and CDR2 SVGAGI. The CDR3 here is CASSYFDRAPEAFF. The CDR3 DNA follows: TGTGCCAGCAGTTACTTCGACAGGGCCCCTGAAGCTTTCTTT.

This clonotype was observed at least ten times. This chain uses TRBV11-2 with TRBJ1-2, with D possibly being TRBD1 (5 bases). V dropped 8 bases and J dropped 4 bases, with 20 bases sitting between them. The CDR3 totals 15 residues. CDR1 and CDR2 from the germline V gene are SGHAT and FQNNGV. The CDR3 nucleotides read TGTGCCAGCGGCCCCCCGACAGACTCCATCTATGGCTACACCTTC. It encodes CASGPPTDSIYGYTF.

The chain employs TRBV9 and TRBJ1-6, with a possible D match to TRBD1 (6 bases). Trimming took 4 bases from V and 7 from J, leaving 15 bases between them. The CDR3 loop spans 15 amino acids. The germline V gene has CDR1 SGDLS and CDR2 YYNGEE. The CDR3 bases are TGTGCCAGCAGCCGGGACACGGGCTTAAATTCACCCCTCCACTTT. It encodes CASSRDTGLNSPLHF.

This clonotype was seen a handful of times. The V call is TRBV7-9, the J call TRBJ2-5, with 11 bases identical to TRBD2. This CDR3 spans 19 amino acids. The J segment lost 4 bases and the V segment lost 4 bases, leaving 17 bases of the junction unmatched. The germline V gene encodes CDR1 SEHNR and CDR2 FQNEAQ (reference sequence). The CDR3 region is CASSSTVLAGEGLGETQYF. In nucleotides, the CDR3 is TGTGCCAGCAGCTCCACCGTACTAGCGGGAGAGGGTCTGGGAGAGACCCAGTACTTC.